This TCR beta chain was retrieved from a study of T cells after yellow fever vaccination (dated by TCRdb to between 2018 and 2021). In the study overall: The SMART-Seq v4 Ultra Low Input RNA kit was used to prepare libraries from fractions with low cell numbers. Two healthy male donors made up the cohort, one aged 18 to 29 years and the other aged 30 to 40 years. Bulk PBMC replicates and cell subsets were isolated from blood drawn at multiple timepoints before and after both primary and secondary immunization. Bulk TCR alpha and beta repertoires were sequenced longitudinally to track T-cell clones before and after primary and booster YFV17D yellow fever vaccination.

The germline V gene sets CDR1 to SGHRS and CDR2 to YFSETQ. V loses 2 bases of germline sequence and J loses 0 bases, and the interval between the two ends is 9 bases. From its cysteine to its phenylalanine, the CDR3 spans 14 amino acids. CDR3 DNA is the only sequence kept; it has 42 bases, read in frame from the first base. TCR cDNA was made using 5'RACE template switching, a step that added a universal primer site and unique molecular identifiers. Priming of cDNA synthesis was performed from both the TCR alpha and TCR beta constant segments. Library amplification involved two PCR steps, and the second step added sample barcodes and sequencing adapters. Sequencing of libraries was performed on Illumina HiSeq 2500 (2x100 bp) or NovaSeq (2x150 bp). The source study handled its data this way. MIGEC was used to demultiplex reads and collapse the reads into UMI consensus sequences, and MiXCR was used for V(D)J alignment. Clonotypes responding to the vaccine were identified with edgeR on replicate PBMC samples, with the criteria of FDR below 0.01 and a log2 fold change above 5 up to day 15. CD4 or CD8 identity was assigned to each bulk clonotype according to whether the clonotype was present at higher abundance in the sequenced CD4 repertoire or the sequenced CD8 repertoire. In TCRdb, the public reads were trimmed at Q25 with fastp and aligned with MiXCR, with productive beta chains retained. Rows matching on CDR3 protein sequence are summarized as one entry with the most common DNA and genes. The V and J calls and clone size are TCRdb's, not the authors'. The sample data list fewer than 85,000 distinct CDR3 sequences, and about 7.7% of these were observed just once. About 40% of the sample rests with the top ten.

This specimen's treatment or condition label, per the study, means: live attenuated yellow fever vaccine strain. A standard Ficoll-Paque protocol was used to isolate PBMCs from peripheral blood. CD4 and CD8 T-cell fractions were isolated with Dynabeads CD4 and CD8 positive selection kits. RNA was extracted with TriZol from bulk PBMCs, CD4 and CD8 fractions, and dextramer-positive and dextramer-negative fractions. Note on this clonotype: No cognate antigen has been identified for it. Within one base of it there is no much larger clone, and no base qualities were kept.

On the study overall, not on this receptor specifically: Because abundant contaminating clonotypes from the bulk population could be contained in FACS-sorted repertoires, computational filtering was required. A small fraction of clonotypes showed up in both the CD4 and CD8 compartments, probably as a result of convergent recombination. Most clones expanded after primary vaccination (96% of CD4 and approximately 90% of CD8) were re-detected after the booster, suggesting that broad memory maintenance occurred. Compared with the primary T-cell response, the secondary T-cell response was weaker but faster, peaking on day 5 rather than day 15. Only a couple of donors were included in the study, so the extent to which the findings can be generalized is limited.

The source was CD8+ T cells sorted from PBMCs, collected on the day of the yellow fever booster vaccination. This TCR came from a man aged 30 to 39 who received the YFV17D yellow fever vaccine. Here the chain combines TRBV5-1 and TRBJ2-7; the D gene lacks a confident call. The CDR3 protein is CASSLARNSYEQYF. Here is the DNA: TGCGCCAGCAGCTTAGCGAGAAACTCCTACGAGCAGTACTTC. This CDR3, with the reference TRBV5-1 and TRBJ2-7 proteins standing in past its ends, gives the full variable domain KAGVTQTPRYLIKTRGQQVTLSCSPISGHRSVSWYQQTPGQGLQFLFEYFSETQRNKGNFPGRFSGRQFSNSRSEMNVSTLELGDSALYLCASSLARNSYEQYFGPGTRLTVT.